Listed below are T cell receptor beta chains from one sample, sequenced in a study of blood T cell repertoires in COVID-19. Assay used: immunoSEQ multiplex PCR; TCRdb lists only in-frame clones, some missing. The sample lists roughly 300,000 clones, more than 80% seen once, with roughly 1.1% in the top ten. The sequenced sample consisted of PBMCs or T cells enriched from blood (not recorded which). The receptors were sampled from a woman in her twenties or thirties who had recovered from COVID-19. Each CDR3 is given with its conserved first and last residue. Size tells how often a clone was seen (once, few, many) or the class of an expanded clone, and some rows leave it out.

>TRBJ2-7|few|TRBV2
CASSSGVDEQYF
>TRBJ2-1|.|TRBV19
CASRILSGQSNEQFF
>TRBJ2-7|.|TRBV9
CASSGTGLTYEQYF
>TRBJ1-1|.|TRBV11-2
CASSLLTSMNTEAFF
>TRBJ2-7|once|TRBV6-5
CASSRQGLYEQYF
>TRBJ2-1|.|TRBV5-1
CASSLAGEGYNEQFF
>TRBJ2-7|.|TRBV5-4
CASSLEQSSYEQYF
>TRBJ2-1|many|TRBV30
CAWNPGGSYNEQFF
>TRBJ2-7|once|TRBV27
CASSLLFSNSGYYEQYF
>TRBJ1-5|once|TRBV3-1/TRBV3-2
CASSQVRGEAQHF
>TRBJ2-2|.|TRBV5-1
CASSLGLPGTGELFF
>TRBJ2-7|.|TRBV6-6
CASSYRGYEQYF
>TRBJ1-1|few|TRBV3-1/TRBV3-2
CASSQKEGRTEAFF
>TRBJ2-2|.|TRBV2
CASRQNTGELFF
>TRBJ1-1|.|TRBV7-2
CASSKTGGRSEAFF
>TRBJ1-1|.|TRBV7-9
CASSRTGNTEAFF
>TRBJ1-5|.|TRBV7-2
CASSFRVNQPQHF
>TRBJ2-2|.|TRBV2
CASRTSGLDTGELFF
>TRBJ2-1|.|TRBV11-2
CASSPSSGLAMYNEQFF
>TRBJ1-2|once|TRBV30
CAWSVLGREVYGYTF
>TRBJ2-1|.|TRBV7-2
CASTSSGRGGNEQFF
>TRBJ2-5|.|TRBV27
CASSSPGTSGRETQYF